This TCR beta chain derives from a study of T cell repertoires in cytomegalovirus infection. Study-wide background: CMV infection and matching HLA type were both indicated by public TCR beta signatures.

Using its own MiXCR run on the reads, TCRdb lists one record per CDR3 protein. The data contain 20,000 or so distinct CDR3 sequences, approximately 22% of them singletons. The CDR3 is made up of 14 amino acids. CDR1 SGHVS and CDR2 FQNEAQ come from the germline V gene. V lost 0 bases to trimming and J lost 0 bases, with 6 bases between them. This clonotype was detected many times. Its antigen is still unknown. The V gene is TRBV7-8, the J gene TRBJ2-7; D is unclear. This clonotype was sampled from a human donor in good health (CMV status not recorded). Some clones in this sample may be carry-over from other donors' samples. The sequences come from CD8+ T cells from cultured PBMCs, collected from culture after CMV antigen stimulation. CDR3: CASSLALSSYEQYF. As DNA, the CDR3 is TGTGCCAGCAGCTTAGCGCTCAGCTCCTACGAGCAGTACTTC.